The 24 T cell receptor beta chains reported below all come from one sample, sequenced in a study of shared T cell receptors in the human thymus. Clones were read by immunoSEQ multiplex PCR, and TCRdb kept only the in-frame ones, dropping some. Counted here are 600,000 to 900,000 clones, 70% to 90% occurring once; the ten biggest clones make up over 0.008%. In addition, the sample was reused for a study of human thymus T cells.

The sample comprised thymocytes. All receptors derive from a girl under three years old with a congenital heart defect.

This clone was counted only a few times. V gene TRBV6-5 combines with J gene TRBJ2-1; tentatively, D is TRBD1 (5 bases). The germline gives CDR1 MNHEY, CDR2 SVGAGI. V shed 2 bases and J shed 3 bases, with 11 bases lying between them. The CDR3 has 15 residues. This CDR3 is CASSYGRDVYNEQFF. The CDR3 region has the DNA TGTGCCAGCAGTTACGGCAGGGATGTCTACAATGAGCAGTTCTTC.

The V gene is TRBV19, the J gene TRBJ1-2; D gene uncertain. Between the trimmed V and J ends, which lost 1 base and 0 bases, there was a span of 12 bases. This CDR3 has 16 residues. Germline V gene data show CDR1 as LNHDA and CDR2 as SQIVND (reference sequence). The CDR3 nucleotides read TGTGCCAGTAGTATAGGAATCCGTCCAGCTAACTATGGCTACACCTTC. This encodes CASSIGIRPANYGYTF.

The gene calls are TRBV11-2 and TRBJ2-3; possibly TRBD2 for D (6 bases). Trimming removed 0 bases from V and 5 bases from J, with 12 bases in between. CDR1 SGHAT and CDR2 FQNNGV come from the germline V gene. The CDR3 is made up of 15 amino acids. The CDR3 DNA reads TGTGCCAGCAGCTTAGACCCAAAGGAGGGAGATACGCAGTATTTT. It codes for CASSLDPKEGDTQYF.

The chain uses TRBV14 and TRBJ2-7; D may be TRBD1 (6 bases). CDR3 size: 18 residues. V shed 3 bases and J shed 1 base, with 22 bases lying between them. The germline V gene has CDR1 SGHDN and CDR2 FVKESK. The chain's CDR3 is CASSHHGPIRDKSYEQYF. DNA of the CDR3: TGTGCCAGCAGCCACCACGGCCCCATAAGGGACAAGTCCTACGAGCAGTACTTC.

This chain joins TRBV5-4 and TRBJ1-1; no clear D gene. The ends were cut back, 2 bases at V and 2 bases at J, with 13 bases in the middle. From germline, CDR1 is SGHNT and CDR2 YYREEE (reference sequence). This CDR3 contains 15 residues. CDR3 region: CASSFHPRSNTEAFF. The CDR3 DNA sequence: TGTGCCAGCAGCTTTCATCCGAGGAGCAACACTGAAGCTTTCTTT.

The V and J genes are TRBV6-1 and TRBJ2-1, with TRBD2 identical over 9 bases. V dropped 7 bases and J dropped 5; count of bases not matched to a gene: 9. This CDR3 is 15 amino acids long. Germline values: CDR1 MNHNS, CDR2 SASEGT. CDR3 bases: TGTGCCAGCATGGCAGATAGCGGGGGACACAATGAGCAGTTCTTC. Its translation: CASMADSGGHNEQFF.

Here the CDR3 DNA reads TGTGCCAGCAGTTCCCCCCCGGGGAGCAATTCACCCCTCCACTTT. Its translation: CASSSPPGSNSPLHF. The V call is TRBV28, the J call TRBJ1-6; no clear D gene. V lost 4 bases and J lost 7, with 14 bases in between. Germline V CDR1 and CDR2: MDHEN, SYDVKM. This CDR3 is 15 amino acids long.

Only a few counts were recorded for this clone. The J gene is TRBJ2-3, the V gene TRBV28; TRBD2 aligns across 7 bases. Germline V lookup: CDR1 MDHEN, CDR2 SYDVKM. The junction had 7 bases not matched to a gene; V was cut back by 5 bases and J by 2 bases. The CDR3 is made up of 15 amino acids. DNA of the CDR3: TGTGCCAGCAGTAACGGGACTACAGTCACAGATACGCAGTATTTT. Amino acids: CASSNGTTVTDTQYF.

The chain uses TRBV5-1 and TRBJ2-2; D is undetermined. Between the trimmed V and J ends, which lost 6 bases and 3 bases, there was a span of 3 bases. Germline V gene sequence: CDR1 SGHRS, CDR2 YFSETQ. This CDR3 spans 11 amino acids. CDR3 loop: CASTDTGELFF. CDR3 DNA: TGCGCCAGCACAGACACCGGGGAGCTGTTTTTT. Together with reference TRBV5-1 and TRBJ2-2, the CDR3 gives the full variable domain: KAGVTQTPRYLIKTRGQQVTLSCSPISGHRSVSWYQQTPGQGLQFLFEYFSETQRNKGNFPGRFSGRQFSNSRSEMNVSTLELGDSALYLCASTDTGELFFGEGSRLTVL.

The J gene is TRBJ2-2, the V gene TRBV28, with 7 positions matching TRBD1. The V gene end was trimmed by 2 bases and the J gene end by 4 bases; junction bases not matched to a gene: 19. The CDR3 length is 20 residues. Germline V gene sequence: CDR1 MDHEN, CDR2 SYDVKM. CDR3 loop: CASSLRLDRIRDSSTGELFF. In DNA form, the CDR3 reads TGTGCCAGCAGTTTAAGGTTGGACCGCATCAGGGACAGCTCCACCGGGGAGCTGTTTTTT.

This clone was found once. Here the CDR3 reads CASSPATSGSTDTQYF. The CDR3 DNA reads TGTGCCAGCAGTCCGGCGACTAGCGGTAGCACAGATACGCAGTATTTT. The chain employs TRBV6-6 and TRBJ2-3, with 9 bases matching TRBD2. Per germline, CDR1 MNHNY and CDR2 SVGAGI (reference sequence). V shed 5 bases, J shed 0 bases, and the junction held 6 bases outside the gene matches. This CDR3 is 16 amino acids long.

The chain is built from TRBV19 and TRBJ1-4; D remains unclear. The CDR3 sequence is 12 residues long. Trimming removed 7 bases from V and 0 bases from J, with 3 bases in between. From germline, CDR1 is LNHDA and CDR2 SQIVND (reference sequence). The CDR3 is CASISTNEKLFF. CDR3 nucleotides: TGTGCCAGTATCTCAACTAATGAAAAACTGTTTTTT. Full variable domain (missing parts from reference TRBV19 and TRBJ1-4): DGGITQSPKYLFRKEGQNVTLSCEQNLNHDAMYWYRQDPGQGLRLIYYSQIVNDFQKGDIAEGYSVSREKKESFPLTVTSAQKNPTAFYLCASISTNEKLFFGSGTQLSVL.

The chain is built from TRBV6-1 and TRBJ1-2; 8 bases fit TRBD1. The V gene's germline CDR1 is MNHNS and CDR2 SASEGT. V lost 5 bases, J lost 2 bases, and 7 bases stayed unmatched. The CDR3 sequence is 15 residues long. The CDR3: CASSPAGGPNYGYTF. CDR3 coding DNA: TGTGCCAGCAGTCCAGCAGGGGGCCCAAACTATGGCTACACCTTC.

Concerning this clone: Other DNA sequences in the sample encode the same CDR3. The chain carries TRBV7-9 and TRBJ1-6; no clear D. The CDR3 length is 11 residues. Trimming stripped 5 bases from V and 6 bases from J, with 2 bases between. Germline V gene lookup returns CDR1 SEHNR and CDR2 FQNEAQ (reference sequence). The chain's CDR3 is CASSLNSPLHF. The CDR3, as DNA: TGTGCCAGCAGCCTTAATTCACCCCTCCACTTT.

The chain employs TRBV20-1 and TRBJ1-1, with 7 bases lining up with TRBD1. With 8 bases clipped from V and 4 bases from J, the junction kept 4 bases outside the gene matches. The CDR3 extends over 11 amino acids. The germline V gene has CDR1 DFQATT and CDR2 SNEGSKA (reference sequence). CDR3 nucleotide sequence: TGCAGTACGACAGGGAGCACTGAAGCTTTCTTT. Its translation: CSTTGSTEAFF.

This clone was observed a few times. V gene TRBV28 combines with J gene TRBJ1-6; a weak D match, TRBD1 (6 bases). The CDR3 contains 12 residues. Germline-derived CDR1 and CDR2 are MDHEN and SYDVKM. Trimming left V 7 bases short and J 8 bases short, with 9 bases between. CDR3 in DNA: TGTGCCAGCACTTCAGGGGATTCACCCCTCCACTTT. This codes for CASTSGDSPLHF.

This clone appeared a single time. The chain carries TRBV4-1 and TRBJ1-1; D unclear. The ends were cut back, 5 bases at V and 4 bases at J, with 20 bases in the middle. This CDR3 is built from 16 residues. Germline values: CDR1 MGHRA, CDR2 YSYEKL. In DNA, the CDR3 is TGCGCCAGCAGCTCGCTAGAGGGTAGCAGCGGCACTGAAGCTTTCTTT. This gives the protein CASSSLEGSSGTEAFF.

V gene TRBV27 combines with J gene TRBJ1-4; TRBD1 is a possible D gene (5 bases). V lost 6 bases to trimming and J lost 6 bases, with 23 bases between them. The germline gives CDR1 MNHEY, CDR2 SMNVEV (reference sequence). The CDR3 loop spans 17 amino acids. The CDR3 here is CASRKMMGRRVYEKLFF. CDR3 DNA: TGTGCCAGCAGGAAAATGATGGGGCGCCGAGTATATGAAAAACTGTTTTTT.

The V call is TRBV19, the J call TRBJ2-3; 7 bases line up with TRBD1. The CDR3 has 13 residues. The trim removed 9 bases at V and 3 bases at J, leaving 6 bases unmatched. The germline gives CDR1 LNHDA, CDR2 SQIVND (reference sequence). In nucleotides, the CDR3 is TGTGCCAGCTGGGACAGAAATACAGATACGCAGTATTTT. As protein: CASWDRNTDTQYF.

Here the CDR3 DNA reads TGTGCCAGCAGCTTAGGGGGGCAGGTCACCGGGGAGCTGTTTTTT. It yields the protein CASSLGGQVTGELFF. V gene TRBV7-6 combines with J gene TRBJ2-2, with a weak D call TRBD1 (6 bases). V lost 1 base and J 4 bases, leaving 10 bases between the germline ends. In germline, CDR1 is SGHVS, CDR2 FNYEAQ. The CDR3 covers 15 residues.

This chain links TRBV5-4 with TRBJ2-4; D might be TRBD1 (6 bases). Germline V gene data show CDR1 as SGHNT and CDR2 as YYREEE (reference sequence). The CDR3 has 17 amino acids. V was cut by 1 base and J by 5 bases, with 19 bases left in between. The CDR3 protein is CASSLYSQGKAENIQYF. The CDR3 nucleotides are TGTGCCAGCAGCTTGTATAGTCAGGGGAAGGCCGAAAACATTCAGTACTTC.

This clone was recorded once. This sequence joins TRBV6-6 and TRBJ2-7, with 10 nucleotides matching TRBD1. The CDR3 has 14 amino acids. Germline trimming cut 5 bases from V and 12 bases from J; bases unmatched to any gene: 13. Germline V CDR1 and CDR2: MNHNY, SVGAGI (reference sequence). CDR3 nucleotides: TGTGCCAGCAGTCCGCAGACAGGGGGCCCAGGTGGGTACTTC. It translates to CASSPQTGGPGGYF.

The V and J genes are TRBV18 and TRBJ1-6, with TRBD1 matching 9 bases. CDR3 length: 20 residues. The germline CDR1 and CDR2 sequences are KGHSH and LQKENI. Trimming took 3 bases from V and 0 from J; bases not matched to a gene: 12. CDR3 coding DNA: TGTGCCAGCTCACCTACGGGACAGGGTTACATGAGCTCCTATAATTCACCCCTCCACTTT. Translation gives CASSPTGQGYMSSYNSPLHF.

The chain links TRBV5-1 to TRBJ1-5; 9 bases match TRBD1. Per the germline V gene, CDR1 is SGHRS and CDR2 is YFSETQ. V shed 4 bases and J 5 bases; nucleotides not matched to a gene: 7. The CDR3 has 15 residues. The CDR3 coding sequence is TGCGCCAGCAGCCCAGGACAGGGGCCGGATCAGCCCCAGCATTTT. Amino acids: CASSPGQGPDQPQHF.